The subject of this entry is one T cell receptor beta chain. The data were taken from a study of blood T cell repertoires in COVID-19. Before being deemed recovered, Cohort 3 donors had two negative PCRs, clearance, or symptom resolution. Sequencing used immunoSEQ multiplex PCR; TCRdb keeps in-frame clones, though not all of them. The table has approximately 130,000 clones, around 83% seen once. Sequenced material: PBMCs or T cells enriched from blood (not recorded which). This sequence originates from a man aged 25 to 40 who had recovered from COVID-19.

The DNA for the CDR3 is TGTGCCAGTAGTGCGGTCACAGGGAACACTGAAGCTTTCTTT. Its protein product is CASSAVTGNTEAFF. The V and J genes are TRBV19 and TRBJ1-1; TRBD1 is a possible D gene (5 bases). Trimming shortened V by 5 bases and J by 1 base, and 11 bases separated the two germline ends. The length of the CDR3 is 14 residues. From germline, CDR1 is LNHDA and CDR2 SQIVND (reference sequence).